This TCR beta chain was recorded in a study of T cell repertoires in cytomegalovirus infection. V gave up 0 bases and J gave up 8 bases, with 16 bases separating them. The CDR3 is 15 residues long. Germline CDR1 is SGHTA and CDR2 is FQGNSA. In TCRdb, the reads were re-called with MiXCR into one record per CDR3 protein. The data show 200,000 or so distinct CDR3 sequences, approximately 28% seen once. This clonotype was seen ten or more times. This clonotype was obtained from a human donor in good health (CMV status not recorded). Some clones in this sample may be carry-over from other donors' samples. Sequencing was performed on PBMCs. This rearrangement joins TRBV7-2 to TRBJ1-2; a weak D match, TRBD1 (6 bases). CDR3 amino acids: CASSLAAPNRVGYTF. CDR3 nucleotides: TGTGCCAGCAGCTTAGCCGCACCGAACAGGGTAGGCTACACCTTC.